The sequence of this T cell receptor (beta chain) was determined in a study of blood T cells in healthy people across ages. Study-wide points: No one knew whether donors had CMV, which possibly confounded expanded clonotype changes.

A sample-barcoded 5' primer and a J-beta primer mix were used in a second PCR of about 7 to 12 cycles. MiXCR, applied by TCRdb to the 5' RACE reads, yields one record per CDR3 protein. The sample consists of some 690,000 distinct CDR3 sequences, roughly 20% of them appearing once. The CDR3 totals 13 residues. Germline CDR1 reads SGHRS; CDR2 reads YFSETQ. V lost 4 bases and J lost 4, with 11 bases in between. Points on this clonotype: What it binds is unknown.

Sequencing was carried out using blood. The chain has TRBV5-1 and TRBJ1-2; D unresolved. The TCR originated in a man between 65 and 80 years old in good health. As DNA, the CDR3 is TGCGCCAGCAGCGAGGACGGGAGCTATGGCTACACCTTC. It specifies CASSEDGSYGYTF.